A selection of T cell receptor beta chains follows, all from one sample in a study of T-cell reconstitution after alpha-beta-depleted transplantation in children. TCRdb called the PCR reads again in MiXCR, with one record for every CDR3 protein. The top ten clones hold about 5% of a sample with 900,000 or so distinct CDR3 sequences, around 15% of them seen once. The source material was PBMCs, mostly from graft donor cells, sampled 360 days after TCRalphabeta/CD19-depleted stem cell transplant. These receptors came from a male patient younger than 18 who had a stem cell transplant for acute lymphoblastic leukemia, so the T cells may come from the graft donor. The CDR3 runs from the conserved cysteine through the conserved F or W. D genes are given only for firm matches. The size field is filled for only some rows; it gives once, few, many or a size class.

>TRBV6-1|TRBJ1-1|-|-
TGTGCCAGCAGTAGACAGGTTAACACTGAAGCTTTCTTT
CASSRQVNTEAFF
>TRBV7-8|TRBJ2-7|-|-
TGTGCCAGCAGCTTACTCTTCGTTGTCGGGAACGAGCAGTACTTC
CASSLLFVVGNEQYF
>TRBV5-1|TRBJ2-3|TRBD2|few
TGCGCCAGCAAATTAGCGGGAAGTGGCACAGATACGCAGTATTTT
CASKLAGSGTDTQYF
>TRBV30|TRBJ2-2|-|-
TGTGCCTGGAGGGTCGTAGGGGAGCTGTTTTTT
CAWRVVGELFF
>TRBV6-1|TRBJ2-7|TRBD1|-
TGTGCCAGCAGTCCCCTGACAGGGATCCACCCCACCTACGAGCAGTACTTC
CASSPLTGIHPTYEQYF
>TRBV7-3|TRBJ2-2|-|-
TGTGCCAGCAGCTGGGACGCCCACCCGGGCACCGGGGAGCTGTTTTTT
CASSWDAHPGTGELFF
>TRBV27|TRBJ1-5|TRBD1|many
TGTGCCAGCAGGGGACAGGGACATCAGCCCCAGCATTTT
CASRGQGHQPQHF
>TRBV19|TRBJ1-5|-|-
TGTGCCAGTAGTATCGACTGGGGCTATAGCAATCAGCCCCAGCATTTT
CASSIDWGYSNQPQHF
>TRBV25-1|TRBJ1-4|-|-
TGTGCCAGCAGTGAATATTCCGAAAAACTGTTTTTT
CASSEYSEKLFF
>TRBV7-9|TRBJ2-5|-|-
TGTGCCAGCAGCCGGGCCCGACAGGTAGCAGAGACCCAGTACTTC
CASSRARQVAETQYF
>TRBV25-1|TRBJ2-3|-|few
TGTGCCAGCAGTGAGGGAACAATTCTATCTACGGGCACAGATACGCAGTATTTT
CASSEGTILSTGTDTQYF
>TRBV12-3/TRBV12-4|TRBJ1-2|-|few
TGTGCCAGCACTTTCGGACCGATAAGGAGCTATGGCTACACCTTC
CASTFGPIRSYGYTF
>TRBV29-1|TRBJ2-2|-|few
TGCAGCGTTTCTTTAGGAACCGGGGAGCTGTTTTTT
CSVSLGTGELFF
>TRBV5-1|TRBJ1-4|TRBD1|-
TGCGCCAGCAGCGTCGGGACAGGGTTTGCAACTAATGAAAAACTGTTTTTT
CASSVGTGFATNEKLFF
>TRBV24-1|TRBJ2-2|-|many
TGTGCCACCAGTGATCGGGACTGGTATTACACCGGGGAGCTGTTTTTT
CATSDRDWYYTGELFF
>TRBV21-1|TRBJ1-1|-|-
TGTGCCAGCAGCAAATATCAGTACGGGGATGTGAACACTGAAGCTTTCTTT
CASSKYQYGDVNTEAFF
>TRBV10-3|TRBJ2-1|TRBD2|-
TGTGCCGTGACTAGCGGGAGTTACAATGAGCAGTTCTTC
CAVTSGSYNEQFF
>TRBV3-1|TRBJ2-7|TRBD1|-
TGTGCCAGCAGCCAAGTGGAGTCACGGACAGGGCCCTACGAGCAGTACTTC
CASSQVESRTGPYEQYF
>TRBV7-9|TRBJ2-7|TRBD2|few
TGTGCCAGCAGCCTCTTTAGCGGGAGAGAGTACGAGCAGTACTTC
CASSLFSGREYEQYF
>TRBV7-9|TRBJ2-7|-|few
TGTGCCAGCAGCTTAAGCCGTGTTTACGAGCAGTACTTC
CASSLSRVYEQYF
>TRBV5-1|TRBJ2-1|TRBD2|-
TGCGCCAGCAGCGGACTAGCGGGAGTAGTCCACAATGAGCAGTTCTTC
CASSGLAGVVHNEQFF
>TRBV29-1|TRBJ1-1|TRBD1|-
TGCAGCGTGCCGAGGACAGGCAACACTGAAGCTTTCTTT
CSVPRTGNTEAFF
>TRBV6-1|TRBJ2-1|TRBD1|many
TGTGCCAGCAGTCCCCGGACAGGGGGCTACAATGAGCAGTTCTTC
CASSPRTGGYNEQFF
>TRBV9|TRBJ2-3|-|-
TGTGCCAGCAGCGTGACCTCTAGCCTCACAGATACGCAGTATTTT
CASSVTSSLTDTQYF
>TRBV5-1|TRBJ2-1|-|many
TGCGCCAGCAGCTGGGGGAGTGAGCAGTTCTTC
CASSWGSEQFF
>TRBV10-3|TRBJ2-4|-|few
TGTGCCATCAGTGAGTCGTTTGGTGAGGACAAAAACATTCAGTACTTC
CAISESFGEDKNIQYF
>TRBV4-1|TRBJ1-6|TRBD1|-
TGCGCCAGCAGCCGGTCGGACAGGGTTAATTCACCCCTCCACTTT
CASSRSDRVNSPLHF
>TRBV2|TRBJ2-1|TRBD2|-
TGTGCCAGATCCGGGACTAGCGGGATCAATGAGCAGTTCTTC
CARSGTSGINEQFF
>TRBV5-1|TRBJ1-1|-|many
TGCGCCAGCAGCTTGACCCTGGGATCAGGGAAAAACACTGAAGCTTTCTTT
CASSLTLGSGKNTEAFF
>TRBV14|TRBJ2-7|-|-
TGTGCCAGCAGCCAAGTTGACTTCTACGAGCAGTACTTC
CASSQVDFYEQYF
>TRBV24-1|TRBJ2-2|-|once
TGTGCCACCAGTGGGCCGGCGGCCACCGGGGAGCTGTTTTTT
CATSGPAATGELFF
>TRBV27|TRBJ2-1|-|many
TGTGCCAGCAGACAAAGCTCCTACAATGAGCAGTTCTTC
CASRQSSYNEQFF
>TRBV4-1|TRBJ2-1|TRBD2|few
TGCGCCAGCAGCCAAGCTCCGGGACTAGCGGGAGTTTTCTACAATGAGCAGTTCTTC
CASSQAPGLAGVFYNEQFF
>TRBV4-2|TRBJ2-1|TRBD2|many
TGTGCCAGCAGCCAAGGTAGCGGGAGCTACAATGAGCAGTTCTTC
CASSQGSGSYNEQFF
>TRBV20-1|TRBJ1-3|TRBD1|-
TGCAGTGCCCCCGGGACAGGACTCACCATATATTTT
CSAPGTGLTIYF
>TRBV5-1|TRBJ1-2|-|-
TGCGCCAGCAGCTTGGTGGACGGAAGAGACTATGGCTACACCTTC
CASSLVDGRDYGYTF
>TRBV4-1|TRBJ2-7|-|few
TGCGCCAGCAGCCAAGAGGGCGCAGGTTCCTCCTACGAGCAGTACTTC
CASSQEGAGSSYEQYF
>TRBV13|TRBJ2-5|-|few
TGTGCCAGCAGTCCCACAGGGAACCAAGAGACCCAGTACTTC
CASSPTGNQETQYF
>TRBV9|TRBJ2-2|-|many
TGTGCCAGCAGCGTAGTGGGCAGACGTGGCGGGGAGCTGTTTTTT
CASSVVGRRGGELFF
>TRBV18|TRBJ1-3|TRBD1|-
TGTGCCAGCTCACCACAGACAGGGCCTGGAAACACCATATATTTT
CASSPQTGPGNTIYF
>TRBV7-6|TRBJ2-2|-|few
TGTGCCAGCAGCTTATGGGTCAGCGGAAACACCGGGGAGCTGTTTTTT
CASSLWVSGNTGELFF
>TRBV5-1|TRBJ2-7|-|many
TGCGCCAGCAGCTTGGAAGGACGGTCCCCCTACGAGCAGTACTTC
CASSLEGRSPYEQYF
>TRBV18|TRBJ2-7|TRBD1|few
TGTGCCAGCTCAGCCCACAGGGGGAGCGACTACGAGCAGTACTTC
CASSAHRGSDYEQYF
>TRBV5-1|TRBJ2-3|TRBD2|-
TGCGCCAGCAGCTTGCTAGCGGATACCACAGATACGCAGTATTTT
CASSLLADTTDTQYF
>TRBV11-2|TRBJ1-1|-|-
TGTGCCAGCAGCCGCGAAGGGTTATCGAACACTGAAGCTTTCTTT
CASSREGLSNTEAFF